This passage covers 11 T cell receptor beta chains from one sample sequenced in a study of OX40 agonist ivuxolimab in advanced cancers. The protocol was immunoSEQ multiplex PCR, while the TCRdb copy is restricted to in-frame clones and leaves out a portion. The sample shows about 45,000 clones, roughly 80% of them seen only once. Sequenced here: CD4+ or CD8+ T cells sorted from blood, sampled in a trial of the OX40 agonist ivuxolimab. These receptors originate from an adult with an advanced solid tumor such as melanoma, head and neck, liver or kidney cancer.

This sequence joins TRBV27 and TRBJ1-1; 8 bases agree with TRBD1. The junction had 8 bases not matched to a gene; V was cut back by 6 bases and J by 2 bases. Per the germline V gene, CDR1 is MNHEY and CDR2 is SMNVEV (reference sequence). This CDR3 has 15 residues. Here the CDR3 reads CASSLDRALNTEAFF. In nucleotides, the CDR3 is TGTGCCAGCAGCCTGGACAGGGCATTAAACACTGAAGCTTTCTTT.

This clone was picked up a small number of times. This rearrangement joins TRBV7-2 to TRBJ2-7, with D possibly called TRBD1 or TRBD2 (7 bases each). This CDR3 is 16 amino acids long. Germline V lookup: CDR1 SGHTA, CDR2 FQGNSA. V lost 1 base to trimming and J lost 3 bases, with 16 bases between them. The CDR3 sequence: CASSLVGGTELYEQYF. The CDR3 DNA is TGTGCCAGCAGCTTAGTGGGGGGGACAGAGCTCTACGAGCAGTACTTC.

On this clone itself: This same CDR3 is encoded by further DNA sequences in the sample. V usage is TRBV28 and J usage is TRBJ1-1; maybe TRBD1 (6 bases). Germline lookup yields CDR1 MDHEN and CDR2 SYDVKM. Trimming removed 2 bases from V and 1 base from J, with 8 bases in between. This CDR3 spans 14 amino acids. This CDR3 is CASSLGGGNTEAFF. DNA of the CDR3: TGTGCCAGCAGTTTAGGGGGCGGGAACACTGAAGCTTTCTTT.

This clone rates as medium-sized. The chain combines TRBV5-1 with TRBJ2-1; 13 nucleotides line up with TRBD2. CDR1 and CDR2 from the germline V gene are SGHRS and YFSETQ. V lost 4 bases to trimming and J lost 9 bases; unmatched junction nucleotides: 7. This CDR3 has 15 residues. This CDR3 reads CASSVGTSGKGEQFF. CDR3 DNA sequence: TGCGCCAGCAGCGTTGGGACTAGCGGGAAAGGTGAGCAGTTCTTC.

CDR3 sequence: CASSPAGTVPYEQYF. The CDR3 DNA reads TGTGCCAGCAGCCCCGCGGGGACCGTCCCCTACGAGCAGTACTTC. J is TRBJ2-7 and V is TRBV28, with D perhaps TRBD2 (6 bases). Trimming shortened V by 6 bases and J by 2 bases, and 17 bases separated the two germline ends. CDR1 is MDHEN, CDR2 SYDVKM, per germline. This CDR3 contains 15 residues.

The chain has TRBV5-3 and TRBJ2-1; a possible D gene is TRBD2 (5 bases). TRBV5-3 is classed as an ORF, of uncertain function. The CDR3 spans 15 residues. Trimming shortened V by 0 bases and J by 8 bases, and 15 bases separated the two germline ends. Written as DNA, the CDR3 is TGTGCCAGAAGCTTGGCACTAGGAGGCCAGCATGAGCAGTTCTTC. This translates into CARSLALGGQHEQFF.

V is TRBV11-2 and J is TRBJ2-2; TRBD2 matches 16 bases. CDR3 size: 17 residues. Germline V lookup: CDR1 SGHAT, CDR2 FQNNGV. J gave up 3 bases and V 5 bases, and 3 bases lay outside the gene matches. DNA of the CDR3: TGTGCCAGCAGCCGGGGACTAGCGGGAGGGTACACCGGGGAGCTGTTTTTT. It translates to CASSRGLAGGYTGELFF.

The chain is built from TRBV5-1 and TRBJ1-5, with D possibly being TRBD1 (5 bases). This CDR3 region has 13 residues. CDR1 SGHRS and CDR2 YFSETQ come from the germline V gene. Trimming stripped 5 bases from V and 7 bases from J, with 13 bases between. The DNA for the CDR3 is TGCGCCAGCAGGATCGGCAGGGACCAGCCCCAGCATTTT. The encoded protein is CASRIGRDQPQHF.

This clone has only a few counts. CDR3 in DNA: TGTGCCAGCAGCCCTCCGCGGGCAGATACGCAGTATTTT. Translating gives CASSPPRADTQYF. V and J are TRBV7-8 and TRBJ2-3; D possibly corresponds to TRBD2 (5 bases). The length of the CDR3 is 13 residues. The germline V and J ends were trimmed by 5 bases and 4 bases, with 10 bases remaining between them. Per the germline V gene, CDR1 is SGHVS and CDR2 is FQNEAQ. The full variable domain, its missing parts supplied by reference TRBV7-8 and TRBJ2-3, is GAGVSQSPRYKVAKRGQDVALRCDPISGHVSLFWYQQALGQGPEFLTYFQNEAQLDKSGLPSDRFFAERPEGSVSTLKIQRTQQEDSAVYLCASSPPRADTQYFGPGTRLTVL.

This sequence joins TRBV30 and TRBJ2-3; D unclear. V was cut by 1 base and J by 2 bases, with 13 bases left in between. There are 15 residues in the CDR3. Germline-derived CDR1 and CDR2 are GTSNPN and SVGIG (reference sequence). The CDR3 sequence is CAWSDYNGHTDTQYF. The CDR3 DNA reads TGTGCCTGGAGTGATTACAACGGGCACACAGATACGCAGTATTTT.

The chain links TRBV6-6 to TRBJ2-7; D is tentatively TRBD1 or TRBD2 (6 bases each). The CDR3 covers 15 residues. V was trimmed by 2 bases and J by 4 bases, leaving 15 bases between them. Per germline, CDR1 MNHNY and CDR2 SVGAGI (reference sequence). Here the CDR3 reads CASSYGGPVTYEQYF. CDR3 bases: TGTGCCAGCAGTTACGGGGGGCCTGTTACTTACGAGCAGTACTTC.